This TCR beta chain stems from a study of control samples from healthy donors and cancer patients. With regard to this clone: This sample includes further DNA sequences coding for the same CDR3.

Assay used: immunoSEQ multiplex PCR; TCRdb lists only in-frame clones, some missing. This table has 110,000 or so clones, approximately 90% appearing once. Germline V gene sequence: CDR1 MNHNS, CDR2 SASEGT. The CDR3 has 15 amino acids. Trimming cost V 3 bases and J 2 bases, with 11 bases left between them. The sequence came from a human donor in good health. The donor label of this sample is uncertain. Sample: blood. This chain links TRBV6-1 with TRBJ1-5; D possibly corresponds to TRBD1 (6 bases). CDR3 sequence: CASSETQGGNQPQHF. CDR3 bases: TGTGCCAGCAGTGAGACACAGGGCGGCAATCAGCCCCAGCATTTT.